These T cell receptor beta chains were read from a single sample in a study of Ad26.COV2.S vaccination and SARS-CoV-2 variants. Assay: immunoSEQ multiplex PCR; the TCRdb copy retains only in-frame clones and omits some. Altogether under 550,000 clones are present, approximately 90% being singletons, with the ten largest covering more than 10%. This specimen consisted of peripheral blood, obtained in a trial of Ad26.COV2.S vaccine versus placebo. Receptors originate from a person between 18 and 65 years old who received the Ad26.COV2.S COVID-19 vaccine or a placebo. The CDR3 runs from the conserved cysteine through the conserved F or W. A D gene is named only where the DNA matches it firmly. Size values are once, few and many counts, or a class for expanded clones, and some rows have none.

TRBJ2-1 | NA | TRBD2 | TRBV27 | CASSLLADSYNEQFF | TGTGCCAGCAGTCTACTAGCGGACTCCTACAATGAGCAGTTCTTC
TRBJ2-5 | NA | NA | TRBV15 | CATSAAVFGETQYF | TGTGCCACCAGCGCGGCGGTCTTCGGGGAGACCCAGTACTTC
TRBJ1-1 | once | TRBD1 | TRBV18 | CASSPPLDTGGQGTEAFF | TGTGCCAGCTCACCTCCCTTGGACACAGGGGGCCAGGGGACTGAAGCTTTCTTT
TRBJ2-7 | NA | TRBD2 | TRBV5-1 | CASSLVAGGSSYEQYF | TGCGCCAGCAGCTTGGTAGCGGGAGGGAGCTCCTACGAGCAGTACTTC
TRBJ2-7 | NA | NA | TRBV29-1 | CSVETGDAYEQYF | TGCAGCGTTGAGACGGGAGACGCTTACGAGCAGTACTTC
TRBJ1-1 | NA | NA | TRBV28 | CASTDLAVTEAFF | TGTGCCAGCACCGACTTGGCCGTAACTGAAGCTTTCTTT
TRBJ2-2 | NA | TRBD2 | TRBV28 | CASSSSGRAIGELFF | TGTGCCAGCAGCTCTAGCGGGAGGGCGATCGGGGAGCTGTTTTTT
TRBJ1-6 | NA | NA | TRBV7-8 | CASSLVEYNSPLHF | TGTGCCAGCAGCTTAGTGGAGTATAATTCACCCCTCCACTTT
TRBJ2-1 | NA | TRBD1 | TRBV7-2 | CASSFQTGYFNEQFF | TGTGCCAGCAGCTTTCAGACAGGGTATTTCAATGAGCAGTTCTTC
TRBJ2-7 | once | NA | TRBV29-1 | CSVQTGYPSYEQYF | TGCAGCGTGCAAACGGGTTACCCTTCCTACGAGCAGTACTTC
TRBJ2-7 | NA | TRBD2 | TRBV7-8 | CASSLGFGGAYEQYF | TGTGCCAGCAGCTTAGGATTTGGGGGGGCCTACGAGCAGTACTTC
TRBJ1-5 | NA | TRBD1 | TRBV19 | CASSFGQGNNQPQHF | TGTGCCAGTAGTTTTGGACAGGGTAACAATCAGCCCCAGCATTTT
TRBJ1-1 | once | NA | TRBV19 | CASKFGGALNTEAFF | TGTGCCAGTAAATTCGGGGGGGCGCTGAACACTGAAGCTTTCTTT
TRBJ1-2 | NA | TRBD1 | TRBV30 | CAWSGLGQGGSYTF | TGTGCCTGGAGTGGCCTGGGACAGGGTGGCAGCTACACCTTC
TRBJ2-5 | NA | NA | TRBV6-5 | CASTASGIRAQYF | TGTGCCAGCACCGCCTCTGGAATTCGAGCCCAGTACTTC
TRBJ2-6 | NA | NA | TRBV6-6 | CASSYGGTGANVLTF | TGTGCCAGCAGTTACGGGGGGACTGGGGCCAACGTCCTGACTTTC
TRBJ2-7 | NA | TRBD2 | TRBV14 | CASMKMGLAGRGGTYEQYF | TGTGCCAGCATGAAGATGGGACTAGCGGGACGGGGGGGGACCTACGAGCAGTACTTC
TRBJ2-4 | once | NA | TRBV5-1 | CASSFTSILDKNIQYF | TGCGCCAGCAGCTTTACTAGCATCCTAGACAAAAACATTCAGTACTTC
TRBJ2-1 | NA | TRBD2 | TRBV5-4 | CASSLERLAANEQFF | TGTGCCAGCAGCTTGGAAAGACTAGCGGCAAATGAGCAGTTCTTC
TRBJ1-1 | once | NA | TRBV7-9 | CASSFGQEPNTEAFF | TGTGCCAGCAGCTTTGGTCAGGAACCGAACACTGAAGCTTTCTTT
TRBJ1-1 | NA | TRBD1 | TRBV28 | CASSLTGGPGNTEAFF | TGTGCCAGCAGTCTTACAGGGGGCCCTGGGAACACTGAAGCTTTCTTT
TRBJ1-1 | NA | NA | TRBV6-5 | CASTYGPEAFF | TGTGCCAGCACCTACGGCCCTGAAGCTTTCTTT
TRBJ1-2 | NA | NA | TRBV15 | CATSTPGQSGPYGYTF | TGTGCCACCAGCACCCCGGGGCAGTCAGGGCCCTATGGCTACACCTTC
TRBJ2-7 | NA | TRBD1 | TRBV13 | CASSLLGQGYEQYF | TGTGCCAGCAGCTTATTGGGACAGGGCTACGAGCAGTACTTC
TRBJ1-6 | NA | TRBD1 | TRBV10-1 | CASTGGQGYNSPLHF | TGCGCCAGCACCGGAGGACAGGGTTACAATTCACCCCTCCACTTT
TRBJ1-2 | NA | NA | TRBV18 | CASSPGAPRDYGYTF | TGTGCCAGCTCACCCGGGGCACCCAGGGACTATGGCTACACCTTC
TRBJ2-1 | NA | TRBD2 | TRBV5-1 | CASSLLAGNEQFF | TGCGCCAGCAGCTTACTAGCGGGGAATGAGCAGTTCTTC
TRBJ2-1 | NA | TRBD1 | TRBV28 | CASSPTTLRQGARKNSSYNEQFF | TGTGCCAGCAGTCCAACAACGCTACGACAGGGGGCCCGAAAAAACAGCTCCTACAATGAGCAGTTCTTC
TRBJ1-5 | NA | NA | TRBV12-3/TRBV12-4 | CASSWSSNQPQHF | TGTGCCAGCAGTTGGTCTAGCAATCAGCCCCAGCATTTT
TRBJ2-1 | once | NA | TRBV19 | CASSAWRGYNEQFF | TGTGCCAGTAGTGCCTGGAGGGGCTACAATGAGCAGTTCTTC
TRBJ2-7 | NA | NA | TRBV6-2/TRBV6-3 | CASSRSYEQYF | TGTGCCAGCAGTCGGAGCTACGAGCAGTACTTC
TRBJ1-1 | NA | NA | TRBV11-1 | CASSQPTGAATEAFF | TGTGCCAGCAGCCAACCTACGGGGGCTGCCACTGAAGCTTTCTTT
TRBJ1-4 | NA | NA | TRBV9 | CASSVEDGSNEKLFF | TGTGCCAGCAGCGTAGAGGACGGATCTAATGAAAAACTGTTTTTT
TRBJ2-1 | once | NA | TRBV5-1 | CASTPRGAHNEQFF | TGCGCCAGCACCCCGCGAGGGGCCCACAATGAGCAGTTCTTC
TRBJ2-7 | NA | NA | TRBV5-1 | CASSLRPRDRSSYEQYF | TGCGCCAGCAGCTTGCGTCCCCGGGATCGAAGCTCCTACGAGCAGTACTTC
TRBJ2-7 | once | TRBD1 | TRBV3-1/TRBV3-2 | CASGIPGQGIYEQYF | TGTGCCAGCGGGATCCCGGGACAGGGGATCTACGAGCAGTACTTC
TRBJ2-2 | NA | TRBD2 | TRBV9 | CASSPTSGRADGELFF | TGTGCCAGCAGCCCGACTAGCGGGAGGGCCGACGGGGAGCTGTTTTTT
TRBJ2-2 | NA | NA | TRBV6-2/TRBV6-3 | CASSRGVWNTGELFF | TGTGCCAGCAGCCGAGGGGTTTGGAACACCGGGGAGCTGTTTTTT
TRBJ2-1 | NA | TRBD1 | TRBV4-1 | CASSQGTGHYNEQFF | TGCGCCAGCAGCCAGGGGACAGGACACTACAATGAGCAGTTCTTC
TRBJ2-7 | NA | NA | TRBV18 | CASSPPSRGEYEQYF | TGTGCCAGCTCACCACCGTCAAGGGGTGAATACGAGCAGTACTTC
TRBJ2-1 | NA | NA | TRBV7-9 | CASSLAAPNEQFF | TGTGCCAGCAGCTTAGCGGCCCCCAATGAGCAGTTCTTC
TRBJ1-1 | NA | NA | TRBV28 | CASRGPGFREAFF | TGTGCCAGCAGAGGACCAGGATTTCGTGAAGCTTTCTTT
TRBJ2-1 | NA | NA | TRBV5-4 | CASSFRGTDNEQFF | TGTGCCAGCAGCTTCAGGGGTACCGACAATGAGCAGTTCTTC
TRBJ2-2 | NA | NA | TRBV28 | CASSHSLGSSNTGELFF | TGTGCCAGCAGTCACTCCTTGGGCAGTTCGAACACCGGGGAGCTGTTTTTT
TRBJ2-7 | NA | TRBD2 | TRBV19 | CASSAPWREIAEQYF | TGTGCCAGTAGTGCTCCGTGGCGGGAGATTGCCGAGCAGTACTTC
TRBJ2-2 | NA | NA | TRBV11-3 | CASSFPGGELFF | TGTGCCAGCAGCTTCCCGGGCGGGGAGCTGTTTTTT
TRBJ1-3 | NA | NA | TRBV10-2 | CASRDSTGNTIYF | TGCGCCAGCAGGGACTCTACTGGAAACACCATATATTTT
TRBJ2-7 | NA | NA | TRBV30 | CAWSVSPRSYEQYF | TGTGCCTGGAGTGTTAGCCCGAGGTCGTACGAGCAGTACTTC
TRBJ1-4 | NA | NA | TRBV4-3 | CASSQAWGGTNEKLFF | TGCGCCAGCAGCCAGGCCTGGGGAGGGACTAATGAAAAACTGTTTTTT
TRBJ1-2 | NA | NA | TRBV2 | CASSERTAYGYTF | TGTGCCAGCAGTGAAAGGACAGCCTATGGCTACACCTTC
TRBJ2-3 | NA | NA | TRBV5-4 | CASSSKRSTDTQYF | TGTGCCAGCAGCTCTAAGCGGAGCACAGATACGCAGTATTTT
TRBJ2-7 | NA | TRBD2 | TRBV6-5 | CASSSWVAGGPYEQYF | TGTGCCAGCAGTTCGTGGGTAGCGGGAGGGCCGTACGAGCAGTACTTC